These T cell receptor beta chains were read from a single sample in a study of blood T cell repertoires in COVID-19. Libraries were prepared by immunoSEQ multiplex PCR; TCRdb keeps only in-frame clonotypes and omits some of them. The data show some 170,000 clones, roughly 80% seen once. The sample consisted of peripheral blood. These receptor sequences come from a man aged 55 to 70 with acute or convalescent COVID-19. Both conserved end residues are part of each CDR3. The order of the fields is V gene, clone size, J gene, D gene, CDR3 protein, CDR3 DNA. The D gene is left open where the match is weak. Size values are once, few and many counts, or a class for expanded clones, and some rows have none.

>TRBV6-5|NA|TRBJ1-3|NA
CASRSGGAGNTIYF
TGTGCCAGCAGGTCGGGGGGGGCTGGAAACACCATATATTTT
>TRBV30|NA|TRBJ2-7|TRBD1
CAWSARDRAYEQYF
TGTGCCTGGAGTGCCCGGGACAGGGCCTACGAGCAGTACTTC
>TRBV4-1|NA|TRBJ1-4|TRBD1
CASSQADRGGEKLFF
TGCGCCAGCAGCCAAGCGGACAGGGGAGGGGAAAAACTGTTTTTT
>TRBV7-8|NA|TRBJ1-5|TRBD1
CASSLRDRVSVSNQPQHF
TGTGCCAGCAGCTTAAGAGACAGGGTTAGTGTTAGCAATCAGCCCCAGCATTTT
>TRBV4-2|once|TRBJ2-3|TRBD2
CASSQDHGIAGTTDTQYF
TGTGCCAGCAGCCAAGATCACGGGATAGCGGGGACCACAGATACGCAGTATTTT
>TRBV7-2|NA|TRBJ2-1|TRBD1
CASRWTGDNEQFF
TGTGCCAGCAGGTGGACAGGCGACAATGAGCAGTTCTTC
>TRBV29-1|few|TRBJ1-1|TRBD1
CSVVSRDRVNTEAFF
TGCAGCGTTGTCTCGAGGGACAGGGTGAACACTGAAGCTTTCTTT
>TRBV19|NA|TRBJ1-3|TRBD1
CASSTGEGNTIYF
TGTGCCAGTTCGACAGGGGAAGGAAACACCATATATTTT
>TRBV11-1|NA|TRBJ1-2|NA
CASSSSRQALNYGYTF
TGTGCCAGCAGCTCATCCCGGCAGGCTCTTAACTATGGCTACACCTTC
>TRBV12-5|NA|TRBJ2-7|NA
CASGLVLPGSSYEQYF
TGTGCTAGTGGTTTGGTACTCCCGGGAAGCTCCTACGAGCAGTACTTC
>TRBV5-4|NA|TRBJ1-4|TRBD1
CASSFQGAGNEKLFF
TGTGCCAGCAGCTTTCAGGGGGCGGGTAATGAAAAACTGTTTTTT
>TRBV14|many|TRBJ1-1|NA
CASSQQMNTEAFF
TGTGCCAGCAGCCAACAGATGAACACTGAAGCTTTCTTT
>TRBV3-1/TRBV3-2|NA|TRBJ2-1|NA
CASRRTWNEQFF
TGTGCCAGCAGACGTACTTGGAATGAGCAGTTCTTC
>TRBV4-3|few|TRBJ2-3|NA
CASSQALEGDTQYF
TGCGCCAGCAGCCAAGCCCTGGAGGGAGATACGCAGTATTTT
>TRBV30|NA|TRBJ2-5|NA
CAWTPSQETQYF
TGTGCCTGGACCCCATCACAAGAGACCCAGTACTTC
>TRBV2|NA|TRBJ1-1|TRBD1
CASSNLLTGATEAFF
TGTGCCAGCAGTAATTTATTAACAGGGGCCACTGAAGCTTTCTTT
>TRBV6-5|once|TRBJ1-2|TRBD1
CASRAAGGTGYGYTF
TGTGCCAGCAGGGCAGCAGGGGGCACAGGGTATGGCTACACCTTC
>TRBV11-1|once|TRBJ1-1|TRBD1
CASSLDREAEAFF
TGTGCCAGCAGCTTGGACAGGGAAGCTGAAGCTTTCTTT
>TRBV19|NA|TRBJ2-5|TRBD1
CASSSSGTGGRETQYF
TGTGCCAGTAGTTCTTCCGGGACAGGGGGTCGAGAGACCCAGTACTTC
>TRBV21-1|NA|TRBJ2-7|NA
CASSKVEGTGLYEQYF
TGTGCCAGCAGCAAAGTAGAGGGGACAGGACTCTACGAGCAGTACTTC
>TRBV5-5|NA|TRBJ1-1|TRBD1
CASSLQDRGAEAFF
TGTGCCAGCAGCCTCCAGGACAGGGGCGCTGAAGCTTTCTTT
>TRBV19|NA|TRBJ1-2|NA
CASSDGSYYGYTF
TGTGCCAGTTCCGACGGGTCCTACTATGGCTACACCTTC
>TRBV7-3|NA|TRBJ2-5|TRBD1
CASSLLPSRDRVHGTETQYF
TGTGCCAGCAGCTTACTCCCCTCTCGGGACAGGGTTCATGGCACAGAGACCCAGTACTTC
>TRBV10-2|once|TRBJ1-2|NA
CASSEGGRGGYGYTF
TGCGCCAGCAGTGAGGGGGGGCGCGGGGGCTATGGCTACACCTTC
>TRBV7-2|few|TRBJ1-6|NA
CASSFLQGEVGSPLHF
TGTGCCAGCAGCTTTCTACAGGGTGAAGTGGGTTCACCCCTCCACTTT
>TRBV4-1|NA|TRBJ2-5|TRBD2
CASSPTSGGGETQYF
TGCGCCAGCAGCCCGACTAGCGGGGGTGGTGAGACCCAGTACTTC
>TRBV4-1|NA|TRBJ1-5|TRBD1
CASSQTGDQPQHF
TGCGCCAGCAGCCAGACAGGGGATCAGCCCCAGCATTTT
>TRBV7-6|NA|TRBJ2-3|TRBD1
CASSPGGQGDTQYF
TGTGCCAGCAGCCCAGGGGGACAGGGAGATACGCAGTATTTT
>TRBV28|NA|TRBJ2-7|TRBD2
CASFQRGSSYEQYF
TGTGCCAGCTTCCAGCGGGGGTCCTCCTACGAGCAGTACTTC
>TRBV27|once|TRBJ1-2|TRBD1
CASSPIGQGVYGYTF
TGTGCCAGCAGTCCTATCGGACAGGGGGTCTATGGCTACACCTTC
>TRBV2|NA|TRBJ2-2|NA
CASSEYVRTGELFF
TGTGCCAGCAGTGAATATGTGAGAACCGGGGAGCTGTTTTTT
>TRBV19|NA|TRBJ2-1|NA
CASSIDASGSYNEQFF
TGTGCCAGTAGTATAGATGCATCCGGCTCCTACAATGAGCAGTTCTTC
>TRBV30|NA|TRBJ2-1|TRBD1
CAWSGQGVTYNEQFF
TGTGCCTGGAGTGGACAGGGGGTAACCTACAATGAGCAGTTCTTC
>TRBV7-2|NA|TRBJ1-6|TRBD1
CASSKRQGASPLHF
TGTGCCAGCAGCAAACGACAGGGGGCGTCACCTCTCCACTTT